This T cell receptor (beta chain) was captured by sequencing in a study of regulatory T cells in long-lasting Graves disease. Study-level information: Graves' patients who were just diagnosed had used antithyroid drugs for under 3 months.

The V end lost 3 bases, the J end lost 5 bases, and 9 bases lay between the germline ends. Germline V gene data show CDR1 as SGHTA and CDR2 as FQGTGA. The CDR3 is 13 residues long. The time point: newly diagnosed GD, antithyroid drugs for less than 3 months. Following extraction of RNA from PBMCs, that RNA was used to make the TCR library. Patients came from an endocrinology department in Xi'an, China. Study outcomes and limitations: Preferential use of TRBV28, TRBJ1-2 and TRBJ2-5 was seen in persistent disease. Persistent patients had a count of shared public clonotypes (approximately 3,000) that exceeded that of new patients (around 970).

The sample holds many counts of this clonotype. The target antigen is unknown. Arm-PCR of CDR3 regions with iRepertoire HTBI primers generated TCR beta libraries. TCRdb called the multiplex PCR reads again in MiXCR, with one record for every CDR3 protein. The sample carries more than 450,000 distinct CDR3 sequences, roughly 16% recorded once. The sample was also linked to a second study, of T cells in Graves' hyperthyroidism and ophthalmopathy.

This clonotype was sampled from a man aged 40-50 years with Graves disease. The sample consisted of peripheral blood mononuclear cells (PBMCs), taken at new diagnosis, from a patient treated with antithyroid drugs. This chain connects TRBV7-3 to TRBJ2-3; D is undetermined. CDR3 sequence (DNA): TGTGCCAGCAGCTTTGGCTGGCAAGATACGCAGTATTTT. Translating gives CASSFGWQDTQYF.